The clone carrying this T cell receptor (beta chain) was recorded once. The target antigen is unknown. This specimen comes from a study of T cells in Graves' hyperthyroidism and ophthalmopathy. The study's findings and limits: Ophthalmopathy was identified by the model a median about 6.8 months ahead of onset. Researchers report that a 13 V-J model separated ophthalmopathy from stable hyperthyroidism. Blood held most thyroid clonotypes expanded above 0.001 frequency.

Trimming stripped 1 base from V and 9 bases from J, with 10 bases between. The CDR3 has 13 amino acids. The V gene's germline CDR1 is DFQATT and CDR2 SNEGSKA (reference sequence). The CDR3 regions of TCR beta were amplified from RNA transcripts. Using the HTBI primer set, a first-round RT-PCR was run on the TCR CDR3. TCRdb analysed the multiplex PCR reads with MiXCR anew, one entry per CDR3 protein. The table records about 660,000 distinct CDR3 sequences, roughly 46% of them present only once. Uncontrolled infection, other autoimmune disease, pregnancy or lactation barred patients from enrollment. The origin of this receptor is an adult man with Graves' disease, either hyperthyroidism or ophthalmopathy (not recorded which). The chain joins TRBV20-1 to TRBJ1-6, with D uncertain. Source material: peripheral blood or thyroid tissue (not recorded which). CDR3 sequence reads: CSARGVAGSPLHF. The CDR3 nucleotides read TGCAGTGCTAGAGGGGTAGCGGGTTCACCCCTCCACTTT.